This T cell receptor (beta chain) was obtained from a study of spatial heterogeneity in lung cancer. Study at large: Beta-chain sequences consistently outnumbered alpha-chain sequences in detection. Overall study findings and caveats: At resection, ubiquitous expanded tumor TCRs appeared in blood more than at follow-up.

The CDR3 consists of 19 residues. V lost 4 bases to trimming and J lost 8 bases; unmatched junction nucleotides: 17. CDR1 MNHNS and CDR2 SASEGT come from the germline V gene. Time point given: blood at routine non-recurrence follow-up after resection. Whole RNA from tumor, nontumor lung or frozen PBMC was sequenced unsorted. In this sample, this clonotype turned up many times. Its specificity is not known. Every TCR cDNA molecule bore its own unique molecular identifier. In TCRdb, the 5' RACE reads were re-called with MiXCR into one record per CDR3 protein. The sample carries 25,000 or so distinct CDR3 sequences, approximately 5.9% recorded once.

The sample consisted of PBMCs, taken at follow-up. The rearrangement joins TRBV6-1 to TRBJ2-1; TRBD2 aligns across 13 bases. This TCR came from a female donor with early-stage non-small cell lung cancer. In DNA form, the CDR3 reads TGTGCCAGCAGTGGACCTGGACTAGCGGGGGTAGTGGACGGGGATGAGCAGTTCTTC. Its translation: CASSGPGLAGVVDGDEQFF.